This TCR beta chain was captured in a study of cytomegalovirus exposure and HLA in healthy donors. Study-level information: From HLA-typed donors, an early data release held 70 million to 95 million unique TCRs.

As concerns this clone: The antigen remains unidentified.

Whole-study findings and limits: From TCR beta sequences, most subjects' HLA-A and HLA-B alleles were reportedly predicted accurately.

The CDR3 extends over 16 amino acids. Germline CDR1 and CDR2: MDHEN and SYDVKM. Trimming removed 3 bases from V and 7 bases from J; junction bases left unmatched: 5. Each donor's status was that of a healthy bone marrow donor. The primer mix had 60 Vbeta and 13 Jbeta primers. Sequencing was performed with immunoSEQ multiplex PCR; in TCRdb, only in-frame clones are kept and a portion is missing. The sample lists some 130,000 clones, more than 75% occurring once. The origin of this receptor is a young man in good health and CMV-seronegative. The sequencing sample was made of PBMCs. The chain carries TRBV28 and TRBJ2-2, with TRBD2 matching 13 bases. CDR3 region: CASSFGLAGVSGELFF. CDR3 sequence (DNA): TGTGCCAGCAGTTTTGGACTAGCGGGAGTTAGCGGGGAGCTGTTTTTT.